These 9 T cell receptor beta chains were sequenced from one sample in a study of blood T cell repertoires in COVID-19. The method was immunoSEQ multiplex PCR; TCRdb's version includes in-frame clones alone and lacks a portion of them. The profile shows some 260,000 clones, 88% of them singletons. The specimen sequenced was peripheral blood. These receptors were collected from a woman in her seventies with COVID-19, enrolled during active disease.

This sequence joins TRBV7-6 and TRBJ2-7; 13 nucleotides agree with TRBD2. The germline gives CDR1 SGHVS, CDR2 FNYEAQ. CDR3 length: 15 residues. J gave up 5 bases and V 5 bases, and 6 bases lay outside the gene matches. The DNA for the CDR3 is TGTGCCAGCAGCCACGGACTAGCGGGAGAGGACGAGCAGTACTTC. Translated: CASSHGLAGEDEQYF.

V gene TRBV9 combines with J gene TRBJ2-7, with 7 bases aligning to TRBD2. Germline loops: CDR1 SGDLS, CDR2 YYNGEE. The CDR3 sequence is 15 residues long. The junction had 5 bases not matched to a gene; V was cut back by 0 bases and J by 2 bases. The CDR3 is CASSVGAGETYEQYF. The CDR3 DNA reads TGTGCCAGCAGCGTAGGGGCGGGAGAGACCTACGAGCAGTACTTC.

Within the sample, this clone is medium-sized. The chain recombines TRBV4-1 with TRBJ1-1; D remains unclear. Deletions cut 1 base from V and 0 bases from J, with 6 bases between. Germline-derived CDR1 and CDR2 are MGHRA and YSYEKL. This CDR3 contains 14 residues. Written as DNA, the CDR3 is TGCGCCAGCAGCCAAGGCGGGGTGAACACTGAAGCTTTCTTT. Its translation: CASSQGGVNTEAFF.

The chain recombines TRBV11-2 with TRBJ1-1, with 11 bases aligning to TRBD1. V gave up 6 bases and J gave up 4 bases; unmatched junction bases: 7. There are 15 residues in the CDR3. The germline V gene encodes CDR1 SGHAT and CDR2 FQNNGV. The CDR3 protein is CASRPPGTGGTEAFF. In DNA form, the CDR3 reads TGTGCCAGCAGACCTCCCGGGACAGGGGGCACTGAAGCTTTCTTT.

With respect to this clone: Within the sample, other DNA sequences also encode this same CDR3. The chain is built from TRBV20-1 and TRBJ1-1, with 7 bases fitting TRBD1. CDR1 DFQATT and CDR2 SNEGSKA come from the germline V gene (reference sequence). The junction had 0 bases not matched to a gene; V was cut back by 2 bases and J by 6 bases. The CDR3 runs to 11 residues. In nucleotides, the CDR3 is TGCAGTGCTAGACAGGGGGCTGAAGCTTTCTTT. Translating gives CSARQGAEAFF.

This sequence joins TRBV11-2 and TRBJ1-1; D is uncertain. CDR3 length equals 13 residues. Trimming removed 1 base from V and 0 bases from J, with 3 bases in between. Germline CDR1 SGHAT, CDR2 FQNNGV. The CDR3 reads CASSLAMNTEAFF. The CDR3 coding sequence is TGTGCCAGCAGCTTAGCCATGAACACTGAAGCTTTCTTT.

V gene TRBV29-1 combines with J gene TRBJ2-7; 7 bases line up with TRBD2. Germline values: CDR1 SQVTM, CDR2 ANQGSEA. V was clipped by 3 bases and J by 3 bases; unmatched bases: 5. CDR3 size: 13 residues. CDR3 region: CSVETAGVYEQYF. CDR3 DNA: TGCAGCGTTGAGACGGCGGGAGTCTACGAGCAGTACTTC.

The gene calls are TRBV3-1 (or the pseudogene TRBV3-2) and TRBJ2-3, with unresolved D. The CDR3 consists of 13 residues. The ends were cut back, 3 bases at V and 4 bases at J, with 8 bases in the middle. Per the germline V gene, CDR1 is LGHDT and CDR2 is YNNKEL (reference sequence). The CDR3 loop is CASSQLSADTQYF. CDR3 sequence (DNA): TGTGCCAGCAGCCAGCTCTCGGCAGATACGCAGTATTTT.

The sample holds one count of this clone. The genes are TRBV6-1 and TRBJ2-7; D uncertain. Trimming removed 3 bases from V and 3 bases from J, with 3 bases in between. The CDR3 is 11 amino acids. In germline, CDR1 is MNHNS, CDR2 SASEGT. The CDR3 DNA reads TGTGCCAGCAGTGACCTCTACGAGCAGTACTTC. This sequence encodes CASSDLYEQYF.